This T cell receptor (beta chain) is from a study of identical twins. Study-level results: The study based its conclusions on cross-sectional statistical analysis and did not follow the same donors. Out-of-frame alpha sequences shared between twins exhibited an excess of low generation probability. Insertions were reduced in abundant cord blood beta clonotypes but not in memory repertoires.

Each donor was a healthy Caucasian. TCRdb re-called the 5' RACE reads through MiXCR, storing one row per CDR3 protein. In the table there are under 450,000 distinct CDR3 sequences, about a fifth of which are singletons. This clonotype was seen only a few times. The target antigen is unknown. The CDR3 runs to 15 residues. V was cut by 2 bases and J by 9 bases, with 14 bases left in between. From germline, CDR1 is MNHEY and CDR2 SMNVEV (reference sequence). The sequenced sample consisted of naive T cells sorted from blood. The sequence came from a middle-aged man in good health. The chain joins TRBV27 to TRBJ1-6, with D perhaps matching TRBD1 (5 bases). CDR3 sequence (DNA): TGTGCCAGCAGTTTAGTTGGGGGTGTCCGTTCACCCCTCCACTTT. Protein sequence: CASSLVGGVRSPLHF.